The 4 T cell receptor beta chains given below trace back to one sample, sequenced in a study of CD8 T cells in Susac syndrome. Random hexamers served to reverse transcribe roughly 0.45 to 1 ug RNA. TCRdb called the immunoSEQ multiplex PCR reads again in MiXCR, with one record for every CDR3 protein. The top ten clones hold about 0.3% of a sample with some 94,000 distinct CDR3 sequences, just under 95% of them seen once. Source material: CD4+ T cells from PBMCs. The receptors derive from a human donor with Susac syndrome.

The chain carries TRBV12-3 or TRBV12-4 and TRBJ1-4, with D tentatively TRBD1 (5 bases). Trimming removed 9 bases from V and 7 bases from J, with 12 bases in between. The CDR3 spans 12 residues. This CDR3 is CASGAVGEKLFF. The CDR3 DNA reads TGTGCCAGTGGGGCCGTCGGTGAAAAACTGTTTTTT.

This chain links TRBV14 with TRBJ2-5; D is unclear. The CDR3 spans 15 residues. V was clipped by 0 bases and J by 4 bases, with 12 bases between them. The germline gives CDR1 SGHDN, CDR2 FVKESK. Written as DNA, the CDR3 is TGTGCCAGCAGCCAAGATCTTAGGGTGGCAGAGACCCAGTACTTC. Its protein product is CASSQDLRVAETQYF.

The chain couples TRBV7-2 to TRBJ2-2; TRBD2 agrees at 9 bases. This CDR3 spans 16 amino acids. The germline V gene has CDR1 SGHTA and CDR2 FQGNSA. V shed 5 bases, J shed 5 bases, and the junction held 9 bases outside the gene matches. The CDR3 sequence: CASSPPAGLATGELFF. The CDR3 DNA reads TGTGCCAGCAGCCCCCCGGCGGGACTAGCTACCGGGGAGCTGTTTTTT.

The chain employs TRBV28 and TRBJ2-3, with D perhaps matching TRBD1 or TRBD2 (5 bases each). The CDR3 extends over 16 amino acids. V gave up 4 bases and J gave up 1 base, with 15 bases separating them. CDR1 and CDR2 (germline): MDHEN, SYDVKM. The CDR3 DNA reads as TGTGCCAGCAGTTCCGGCTCCGGGACCCGCACAGATACGCAGTATTTT. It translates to CASSSGSGTRTDTQYF.